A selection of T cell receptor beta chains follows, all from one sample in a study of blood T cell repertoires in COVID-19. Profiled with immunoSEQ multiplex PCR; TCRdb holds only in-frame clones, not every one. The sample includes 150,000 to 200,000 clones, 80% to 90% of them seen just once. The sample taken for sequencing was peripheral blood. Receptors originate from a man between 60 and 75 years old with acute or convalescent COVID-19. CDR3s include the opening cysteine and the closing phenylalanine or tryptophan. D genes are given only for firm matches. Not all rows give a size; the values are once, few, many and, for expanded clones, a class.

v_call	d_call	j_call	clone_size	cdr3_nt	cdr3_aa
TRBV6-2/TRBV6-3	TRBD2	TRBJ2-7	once	TGTGCCAGCAGTTACGGCGGGAGGGGAAACGAGCAGTACTTC	CASSYGGRGNEQYF
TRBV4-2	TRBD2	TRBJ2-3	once	TGTGCCAGCAGCCAAGATGGGGTAGCGGGAGGTACGCAGTATTTT	CASSQDGVAGGTQYF
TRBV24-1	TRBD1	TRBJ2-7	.	TGTGCCACCAGTGACCGGGAACAGGGGGCGATCAACGAGCAGTACTTC	CATSDREQGAINEQYF
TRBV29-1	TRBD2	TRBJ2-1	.	TGCAGCGCCGAGGGCGGGACTAGCGGGAAGATCTACTACAATGAGCAGTTCTTC	CSAEGGTSGKIYYNEQFF
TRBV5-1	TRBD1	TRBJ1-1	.	TGCGCCAGCAGCGCACAGGGGGCTAACACTGAAGCTTTCTTT	CASSAQGANTEAFF
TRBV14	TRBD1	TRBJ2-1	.	TGTGCCAGCACCCCCGGGCAGGGGGCGAATGAGCAGTTCTTC	CASTPGQGANEQFF
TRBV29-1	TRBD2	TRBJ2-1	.	TGCAGCGGCCAGGGACTAGCGGGAGTGGTCTACAATGAGCAGTTCTTC	CSGQGLAGVVYNEQFF
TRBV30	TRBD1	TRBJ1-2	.	TGTGCCTACCACAGGGGTTCCTATGGCTACACCTTC	CAYHRGSYGYTF
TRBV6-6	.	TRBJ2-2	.	TGTGCCAGCAGTTACGTAGAACCCGGGGAGCTGTTTTTT	CASSYVEPGELFF
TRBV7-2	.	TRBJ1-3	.	TGTGCCAGCAGCTTTGACAGCTCTGGAAACACCATATATTTT	CASSFDSSGNTIYF
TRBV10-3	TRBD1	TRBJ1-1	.	TGTGCCATCAAACCCGGGACAGGGGCTTTGAACACTGAAGCTTTCTTT	CAIKPGTGALNTEAFF
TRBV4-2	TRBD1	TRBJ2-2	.	TGTGCCAGCAGCCAAGATTGGACAGGGTCGTACACCGGGGAGCTGTTTTTT	CASSQDWTGSYTGELFF
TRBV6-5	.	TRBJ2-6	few	TGTGCCAGCAATCCTTCCTCTGGGGCCAACGTCCTGACTTTC	CASNPSSGANVLTF
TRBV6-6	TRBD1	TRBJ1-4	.	TGTGCCAGCAGTTACCCCGGACAGGGTGAAGAAAAACTGTTTTTT	CASSYPGQGEEKLFF
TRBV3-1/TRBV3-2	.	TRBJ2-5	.	TGTGCCAGCAGCTTCCGGGATTGGGAGACCCAGTACTTC	CASSFRDWETQYF
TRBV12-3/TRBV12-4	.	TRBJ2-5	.	TGTGCCAGCAGTCCCCGAGGGTCGGAGACCCAGTACTTC	CASSPRGSETQYF
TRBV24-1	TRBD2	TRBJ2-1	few	TGTGCCACCAGTGATTCTCCCTTAGCGGGGCCTACCTACAATGAGCAGTTCTTC	CATSDSPLAGPTYNEQFF
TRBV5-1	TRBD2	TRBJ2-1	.	TGCGCCAGCAGCCCCGGCAGTAGCGGGAGGGATGAGCAGTTCTTC	CASSPGSSGRDEQFF
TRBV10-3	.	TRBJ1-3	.	TGTGCCATCAGTGAAGGTCAGGGTAACACCATATATTTT	CAISEGQGNTIYF
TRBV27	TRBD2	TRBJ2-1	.	TGTGCCAGCGGGACTAGCTTCTACAATGAGCAGTTCTTC	CASGTSFYNEQFF
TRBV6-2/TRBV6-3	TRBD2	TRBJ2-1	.	TGTGCCAGCAGCCGCGGGGGAGGGAATGAGCAGTTCTTC	CASSRGGGNEQFF
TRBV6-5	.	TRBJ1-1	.	TGTGCCAGCAGTTACTCGGCGGGTAGCAGCACGGGAGCTTTCTTT	CASSYSAGSSTGAFF
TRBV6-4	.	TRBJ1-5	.	TGTGCCAGCAGTGCACAGGTTGGTCAGCCCCAGCATTTT	CASSAQVGQPQHF